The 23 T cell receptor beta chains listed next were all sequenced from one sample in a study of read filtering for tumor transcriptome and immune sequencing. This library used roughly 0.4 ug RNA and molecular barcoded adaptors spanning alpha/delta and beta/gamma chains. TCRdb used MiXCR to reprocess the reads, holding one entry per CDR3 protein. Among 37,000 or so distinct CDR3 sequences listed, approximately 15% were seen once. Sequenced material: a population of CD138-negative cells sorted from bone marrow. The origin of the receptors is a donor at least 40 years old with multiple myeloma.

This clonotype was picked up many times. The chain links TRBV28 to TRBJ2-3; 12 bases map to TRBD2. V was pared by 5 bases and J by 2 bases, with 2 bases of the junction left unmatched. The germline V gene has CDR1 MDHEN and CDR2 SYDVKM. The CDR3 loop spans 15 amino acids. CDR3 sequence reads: CASSLAGGHTDTQYF. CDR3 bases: TGTGCCAGCAGTCTAGCGGGAGGGCACACAGATACGCAGTATTTT.

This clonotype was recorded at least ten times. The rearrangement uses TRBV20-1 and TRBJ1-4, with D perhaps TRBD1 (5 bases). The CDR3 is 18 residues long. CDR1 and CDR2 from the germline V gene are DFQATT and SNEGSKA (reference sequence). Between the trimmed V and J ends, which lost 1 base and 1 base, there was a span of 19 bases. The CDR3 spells CSARAPLGGMRTNEKLFF. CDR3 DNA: TGCAGTGCTAGAGCTCCGCTGGGGGGAATGAGAACTAATGAAAAACTGTTTTTT.

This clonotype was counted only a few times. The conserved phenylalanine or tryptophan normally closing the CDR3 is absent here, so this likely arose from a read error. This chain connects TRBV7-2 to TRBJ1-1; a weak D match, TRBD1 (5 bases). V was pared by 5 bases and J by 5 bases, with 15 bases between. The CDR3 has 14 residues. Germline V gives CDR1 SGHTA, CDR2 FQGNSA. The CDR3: CASSAAGGVTEAFL. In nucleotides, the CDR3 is TGTGCCAGCAGCGCAGCTGGAGGGGTAACTGAAGCTTTCCTT.

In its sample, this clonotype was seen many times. CDR3 nucleotide sequence: TGTGCCACCAGCAGAGATAGCTTGGACCGGGCCTTAGGGCAGTACTTC. Translating it yields CATSRDSLDRALGQYF. J is TRBJ2-7 and V is TRBV15; D is undetermined. CDR3 length: 16 residues. Germline-derived CDR1 and CDR2 are LNHNV and YYDKDF (reference sequence). V was cut by 0 bases and J by 9 bases, with 21 bases left in between.

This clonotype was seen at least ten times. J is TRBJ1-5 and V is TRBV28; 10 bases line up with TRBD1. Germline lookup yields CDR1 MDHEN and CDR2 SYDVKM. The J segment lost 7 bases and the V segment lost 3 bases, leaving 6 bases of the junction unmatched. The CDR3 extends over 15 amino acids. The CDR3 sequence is CASSLGQGTKQPQHF. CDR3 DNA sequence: TGTGCCAGCAGTTTGGGACAGGGGACGAAACAGCCCCAGCATTTT.

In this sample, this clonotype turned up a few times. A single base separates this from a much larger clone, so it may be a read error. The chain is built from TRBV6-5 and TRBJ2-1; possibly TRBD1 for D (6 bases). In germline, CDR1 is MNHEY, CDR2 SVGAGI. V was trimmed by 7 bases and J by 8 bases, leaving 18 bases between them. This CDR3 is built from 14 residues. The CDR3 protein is CASTINRDADEQFF. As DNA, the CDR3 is TGTGCCAGCACAATCAACAGGGATGCGGATGAGCAGTTCTTC.

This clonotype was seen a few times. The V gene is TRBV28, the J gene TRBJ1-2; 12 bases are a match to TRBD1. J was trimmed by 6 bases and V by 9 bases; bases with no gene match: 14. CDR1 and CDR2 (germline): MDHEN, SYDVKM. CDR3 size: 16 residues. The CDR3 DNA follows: TGTGCCAGGAGCAGTAGACCGGGACAGGGGGCTCATGGCTACACCTTC. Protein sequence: CARSSRPGQGAHGYTF.

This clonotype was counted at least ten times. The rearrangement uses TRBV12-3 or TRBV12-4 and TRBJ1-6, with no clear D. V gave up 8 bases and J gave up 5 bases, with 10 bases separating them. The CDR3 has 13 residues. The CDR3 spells CASCLTDNSPLHF. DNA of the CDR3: TGTGCCAGCTGCTTAACAGATAATTCACCCCTCCACTTT.

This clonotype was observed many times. Here the CDR3 reads CASSPPVWEPNEQFF. The CDR3 region has the DNA TGTGCCAGCTCACCACCGGTGTGGGAACCCAATGAGCAGTTCTTC. The gene calls are TRBV18 and TRBJ2-1; no clear D. CDR1 and CDR2 from the germline V gene are KGHSH and LQKENI. V shed 0 bases and J shed 6 bases, with 12 bases lying between them. This CDR3 comprises 15 residues.

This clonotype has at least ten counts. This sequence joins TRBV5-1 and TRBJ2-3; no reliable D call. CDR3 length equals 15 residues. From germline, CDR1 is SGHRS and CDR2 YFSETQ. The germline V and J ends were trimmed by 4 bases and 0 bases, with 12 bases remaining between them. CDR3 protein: CASSREDGSTDTQYF. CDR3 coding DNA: TGCGCCAGCAGCCGCGAGGATGGTAGCACAGATACGCAGTATTTT.

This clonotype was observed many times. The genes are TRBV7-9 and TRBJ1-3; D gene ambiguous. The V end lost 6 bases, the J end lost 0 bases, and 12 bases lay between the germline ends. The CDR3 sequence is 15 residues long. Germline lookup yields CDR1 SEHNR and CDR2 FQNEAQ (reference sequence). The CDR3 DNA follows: TGTGCCAGCAGATTCTTAGTCCCCTCTGGAAACACCATATATTTT. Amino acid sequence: CASRFLVPSGNTIYF.

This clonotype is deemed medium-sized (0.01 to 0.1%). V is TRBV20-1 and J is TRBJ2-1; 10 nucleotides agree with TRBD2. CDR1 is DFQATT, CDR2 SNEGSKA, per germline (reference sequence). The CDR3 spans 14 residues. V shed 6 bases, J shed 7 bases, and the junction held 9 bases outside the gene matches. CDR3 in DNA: TGCAGTGCCAGGAGCGGGAGGGCAAGGAATGAGCAGTTCTTC. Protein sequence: CSARSGRARNEQFF.

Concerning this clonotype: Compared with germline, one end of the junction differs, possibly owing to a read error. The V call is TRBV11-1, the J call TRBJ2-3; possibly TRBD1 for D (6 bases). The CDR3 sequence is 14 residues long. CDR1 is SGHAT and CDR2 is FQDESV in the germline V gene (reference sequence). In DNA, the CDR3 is TGTGCCAGCAGCTTAGAGACAGGTGCGGCAACGCCGTATTTT. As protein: CASSLETGAATPYF.

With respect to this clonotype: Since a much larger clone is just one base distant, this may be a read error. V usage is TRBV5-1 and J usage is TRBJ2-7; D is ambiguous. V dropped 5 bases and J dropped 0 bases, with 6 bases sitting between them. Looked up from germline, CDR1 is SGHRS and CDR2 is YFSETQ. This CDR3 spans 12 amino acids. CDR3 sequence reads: CASRGDSYEQYF. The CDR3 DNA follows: TGCGCCAGCAGGGGCGACTCCTACGAGCAGTACTTC.

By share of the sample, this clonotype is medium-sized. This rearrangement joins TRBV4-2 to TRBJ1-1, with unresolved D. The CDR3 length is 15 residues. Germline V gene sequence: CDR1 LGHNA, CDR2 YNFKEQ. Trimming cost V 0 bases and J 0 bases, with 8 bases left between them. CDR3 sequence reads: CASSQDLGVNTEAFF. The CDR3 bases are TGTGCCAGCAGCCAAGATCTGGGAGTGAACACTGAAGCTTTCTTT.

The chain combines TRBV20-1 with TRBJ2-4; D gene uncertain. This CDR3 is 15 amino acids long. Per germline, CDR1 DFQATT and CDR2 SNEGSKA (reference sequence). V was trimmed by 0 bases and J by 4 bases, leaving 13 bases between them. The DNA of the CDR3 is TGCAGTGCTAGAGATAGAACAGACCTTAAAAACATTCAGTACTTC. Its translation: CSARDRTDLKNIQYF.

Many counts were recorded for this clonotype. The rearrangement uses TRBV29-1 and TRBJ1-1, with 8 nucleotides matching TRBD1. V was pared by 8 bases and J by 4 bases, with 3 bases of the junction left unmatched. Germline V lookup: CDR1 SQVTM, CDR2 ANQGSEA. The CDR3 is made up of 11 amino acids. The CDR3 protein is CSHTGGTEAFF. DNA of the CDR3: TGCAGCCATACAGGGGGCACTGAAGCTTTCTTT.

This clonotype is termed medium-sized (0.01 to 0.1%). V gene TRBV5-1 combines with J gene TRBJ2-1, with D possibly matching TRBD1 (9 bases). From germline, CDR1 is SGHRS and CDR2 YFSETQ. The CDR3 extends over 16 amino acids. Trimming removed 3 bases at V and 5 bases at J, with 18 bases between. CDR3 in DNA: TGCGCCAGCAGCTCGGGGGGGACAGGGCCCCACAATGAGCAGTTCTTC. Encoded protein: CASSSGGTGPHNEQFF.

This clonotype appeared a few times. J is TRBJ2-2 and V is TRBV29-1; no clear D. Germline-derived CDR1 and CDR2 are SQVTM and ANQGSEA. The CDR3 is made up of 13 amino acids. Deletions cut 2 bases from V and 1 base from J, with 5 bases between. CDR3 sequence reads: CSVESENTGELFF. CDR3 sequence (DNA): TGCAGCGTTGAATCCGAGAACACCGGGGAGCTGTTTTTT.

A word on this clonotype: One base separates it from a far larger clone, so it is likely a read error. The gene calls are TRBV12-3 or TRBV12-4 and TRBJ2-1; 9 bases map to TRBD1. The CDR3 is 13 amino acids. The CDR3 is CASNRDRANEQSF. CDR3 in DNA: TGTGCCAGCAATCGGGACAGGGCAAATGAGCAGTCCTTC.

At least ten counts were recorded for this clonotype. CDR3 bases: TGTGCCAGTAGTCTTAGCGGGCCGGTCTACGAGCAGTACTTC. Its protein is CASSLSGPVYEQYF. The rearrangement joins TRBV19 to TRBJ2-7; 7 bases line up with TRBD2. The CDR3 is 14 amino acids. Germline assignment: CDR1 LNHDA and CDR2 SQIVND (reference sequence). The junction had 7 bases not matched to a gene; V was cut back by 5 bases and J by 3 bases. Drawing the rest from reference TRBV19 and TRBJ2-7, the complete variable domain is DGGITQSPKYLFRKEGQNVTLSCEQNLNHDAMYWYRQDPGQGLRLIYYSQIVNDFQKGDIAEGYSVSREKKESFPLTVTSAQKNPTAFYLCASSLSGPVYEQYFGPGTRLTVT.

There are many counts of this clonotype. Here the CDR3 reads CASSTRGRTGELFF. CDR3 DNA sequence: TGTGCCAGTAGTACACGGGGGCGGACCGGGGAGCTGTTTTTT. This rearrangement joins TRBV19 to TRBJ2-2; either TRBD1 or TRBD2 may fit D (6 bases each). CDR3 length: 14 residues. The V gene's germline CDR1 is LNHDA and CDR2 SQIVND (reference sequence). V shed 4 bases and J shed 5 bases, with 11 bases lying between them.

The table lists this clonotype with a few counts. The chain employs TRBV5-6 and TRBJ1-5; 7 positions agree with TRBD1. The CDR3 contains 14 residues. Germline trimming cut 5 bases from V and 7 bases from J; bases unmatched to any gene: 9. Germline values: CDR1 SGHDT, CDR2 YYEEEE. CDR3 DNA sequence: TGTGCCAGCAGTATACAGGGGATTAGCCAGCCCCAGCATTTT. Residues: CASSIQGISQPQHF.